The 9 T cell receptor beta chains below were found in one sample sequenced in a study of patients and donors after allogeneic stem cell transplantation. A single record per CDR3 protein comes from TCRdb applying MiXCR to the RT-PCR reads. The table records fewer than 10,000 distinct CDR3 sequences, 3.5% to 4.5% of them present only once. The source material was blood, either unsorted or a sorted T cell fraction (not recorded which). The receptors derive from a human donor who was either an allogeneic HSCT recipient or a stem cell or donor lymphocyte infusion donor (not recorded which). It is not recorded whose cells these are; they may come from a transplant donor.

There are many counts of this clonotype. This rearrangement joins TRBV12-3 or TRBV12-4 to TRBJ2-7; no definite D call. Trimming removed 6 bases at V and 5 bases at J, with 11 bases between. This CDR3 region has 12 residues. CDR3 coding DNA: TGTGCCAGCAGCCCAATAGGGAACGAGCAGTACTTC. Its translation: CASSPIGNEQYF.

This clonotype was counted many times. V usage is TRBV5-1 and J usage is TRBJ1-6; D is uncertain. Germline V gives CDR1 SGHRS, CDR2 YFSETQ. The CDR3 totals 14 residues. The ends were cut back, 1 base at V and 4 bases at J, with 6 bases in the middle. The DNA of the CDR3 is TGCGCCAGCAGCTTGACAAAATATAATTCACCCCTCCACTTT. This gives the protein CASSLTKYNSPLHF.

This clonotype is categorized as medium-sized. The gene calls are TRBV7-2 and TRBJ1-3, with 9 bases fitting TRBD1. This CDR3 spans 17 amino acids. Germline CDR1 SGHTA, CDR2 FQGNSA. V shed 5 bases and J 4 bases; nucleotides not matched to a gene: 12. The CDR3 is CASSPSGQGLPGNTIYF. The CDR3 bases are TGTGCCAGCAGCCCGTCGGGACAGGGACTCCCCGGAAACACCATATATTTT.

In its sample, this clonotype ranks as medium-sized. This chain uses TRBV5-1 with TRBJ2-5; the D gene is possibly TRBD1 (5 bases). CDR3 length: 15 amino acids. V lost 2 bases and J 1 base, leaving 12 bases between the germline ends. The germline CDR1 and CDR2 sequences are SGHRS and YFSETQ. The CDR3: CASSLRGGFQETQYF. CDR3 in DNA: TGCGCCAGCAGCTTAAGGGGTGGTTTCCAAGAGACCCAGTACTTC.

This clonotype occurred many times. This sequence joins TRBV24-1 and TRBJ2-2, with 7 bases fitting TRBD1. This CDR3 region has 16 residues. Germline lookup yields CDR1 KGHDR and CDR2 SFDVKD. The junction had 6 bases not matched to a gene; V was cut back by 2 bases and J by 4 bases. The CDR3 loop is CATSDSTGAGTGELFF. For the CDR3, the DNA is TGTGCCACCAGTGATTCTACAGGGGCGGGCACCGGGGAGCTGTTTTTT.

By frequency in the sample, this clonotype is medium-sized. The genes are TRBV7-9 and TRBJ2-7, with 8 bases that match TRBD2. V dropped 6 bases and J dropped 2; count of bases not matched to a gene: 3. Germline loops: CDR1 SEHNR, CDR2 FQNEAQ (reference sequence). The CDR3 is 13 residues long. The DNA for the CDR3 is TGTGCCAGCAGTGTTAGCGGGGCCTACGAGCAGTACTTC. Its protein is CASSVSGAYEQYF.

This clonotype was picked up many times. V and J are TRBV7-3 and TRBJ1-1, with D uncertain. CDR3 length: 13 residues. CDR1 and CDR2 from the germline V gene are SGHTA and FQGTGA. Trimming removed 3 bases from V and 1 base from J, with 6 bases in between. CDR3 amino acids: CASSLQENTEAFF. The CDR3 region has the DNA TGTGCCAGCAGCTTGCAGGAGAACACTGAAGCTTTCTTT.

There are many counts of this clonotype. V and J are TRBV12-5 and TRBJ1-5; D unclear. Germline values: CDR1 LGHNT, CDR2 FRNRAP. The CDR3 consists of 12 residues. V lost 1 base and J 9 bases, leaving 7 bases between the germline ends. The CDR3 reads CASGLDLPPQHF. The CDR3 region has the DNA TGTGCTAGTGGTTTGGATCTGCCGCCCCAGCATTTT.

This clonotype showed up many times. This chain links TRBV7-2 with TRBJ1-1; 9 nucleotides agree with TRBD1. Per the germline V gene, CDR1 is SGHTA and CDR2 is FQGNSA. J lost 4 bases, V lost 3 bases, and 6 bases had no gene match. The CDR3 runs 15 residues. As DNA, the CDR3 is TGTGCCAGCAGCTTTACAGGGGGCGCAGGCACTGAAGCTTTCTTT. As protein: CASSFTGGAGTEAFF.